The 16 T cell receptor beta chains below were found in one sample sequenced in a study of high-grade serous ovarian cancer treatment subgroups. TCRdb's copy holds only in-frame clones and misses some; the assay was immunoSEQ multiplex PCR. The sample holds about 1,200 clones; roughly 75% are singletons and the top ten take around a sixth. The tumor samples were collected prior to definitive surgery or chemotherapy. Sequenced sample: tumor tissue. These receptors were obtained from a human donor with high-grade serous ovarian cancer.

This chain links TRBV4-1 with TRBJ2-2; unclear D gene. Germline CDR1 is MGHRA and CDR2 is YSYEKL. Trimming shortened V by 1 base and J by 6 bases, and 6 bases separated the two germline ends. CDR3 size: 13 residues. CDR3 coding DNA: TGCGCCAGCAGCCAAGTGGTGGCCGGGGAGCTGTTTTTT. It specifies CASSQVVAGELFF.

The V call is TRBV28, the J call TRBJ1-2; D ambiguous. Trimming took off 5 bases at V and 4 bases at J, with 8 bases between the two ends. The CDR3 covers 12 residues. CDR1 is MDHEN and CDR2 is SYDVKM in the germline V gene. The CDR3 spells CASSPEPYGYTF. CDR3 nucleotide sequence: TGTGCCAGCAGTCCCGAGCCCTATGGCTACACCTTC.

The V call is TRBV27, the J call TRBJ1-2; TRBD1 matches at 8 bases. Germline V CDR1 and CDR2: MNHEY, SMNVEV (reference sequence). The CDR3 is 12 amino acids. V trimming: 5 bases; J trimming: 5 bases; junction bases outside the gene matches: 1. This CDR3 reads CASSDRGYGYTF. The CDR3 bases are TGTGCCAGCAGTGACAGGGGATATGGCTACACCTTC.

This clone turned up a few times. The chain employs TRBV6-6 and TRBJ1-3; tentatively, D is TRBD1 (6 bases). V lost 6 bases and J lost 0, with 9 bases in between. The CDR3 covers 14 residues. Germline V gene sequence: CDR1 MNHNY, CDR2 SVGAGI (reference sequence). The CDR3 DNA reads TGTGCCAGCAGACGGGACATCTCTGGAAACACCATATATTTT. Translated: CASRRDISGNTIYF.

This sequence joins TRBV28 and TRBJ2-7, with D possibly matching TRBD1 (6 bases). The CDR3 covers 15 residues. In germline, CDR1 is MDHEN, CDR2 SYDVKM. Trimming took off 5 bases at V and 2 bases at J, with 16 bases between the two ends. The CDR3 is CASSPPGTPAYEQYF. The CDR3 DNA sequence: TGTGCCAGCAGTCCTCCCGGGACACCGGCCTACGAGCAGTACTTC.

The rearrangement joins TRBV29-1 to TRBJ2-1; D remains ambiguous. The V gene lost 4 bases and the J gene lost 5 bases, with 9 bases spanning the gap. There are 12 residues in the CDR3. Germline CDR1 and CDR2: SQVTM and ANQGSEA. The CDR3 DNA sequence: TGCAGCGTTGGCGACGGAAACAATGAGCAGTTCTTC. This encodes CSVGDGNNEQFF.

The chain is built from TRBV28 and TRBJ1-4, with TRBD1 as a possible D gene (5 bases). V was trimmed by 5 bases and J by 8 bases, leaving 15 bases between them. The CDR3 totals 14 residues. Germline V gene sequence: CDR1 MDHEN, CDR2 SYDVKM. CDR3 protein: CASSRGGEGEKLFF. The CDR3 DNA follows: TGTGCCAGCAGTCGGGGCGGGGAGGGCGAAAAACTGTTTTTT.

The chain carries TRBV5-1 and TRBJ2-1, with TRBD2 identical over 8 bases. CDR1 SGHRS and CDR2 YFSETQ come from the germline V gene. This CDR3 is built from 14 residues. The J segment lost 8 bases and the V segment lost 4 bases, leaving 8 bases of the junction unmatched. CDR3 residues: CASSQRGIGDEQFF. The CDR3 region has the DNA TGCGCCAGCAGCCAGCGGGGGATAGGGGATGAGCAGTTCTTC.

The chain is built from TRBV5-4 and TRBJ1-2; no clear D. Germline loops: CDR1 SGHNT, CDR2 YYREEE (reference sequence). The CDR3 length is 16 residues. V was cut by 4 bases and J by 2 bases, with 18 bases left in between. Written as DNA, the CDR3 is TGTGCCAGCAGCCGGCCCCCGGGAACCGAGAACTATGGCTACACCTTC. This encodes CASSRPPGTENYGYTF. Based on the CDR3 plus reference TRBV5-4 and TRBJ1-2, the full variable domain is ETGVTQSPTHLIKTRGQQVTLRCSSQSGHNTVSWYQQALGQGPQFIFQYYREEENGRGNFPPRFSGLQFPNYSSELNVNALELDDSALYLCASSRPPGTENYGYTFGSGTRLTVV.

Comment on this clone: At the DNA level, this CDR3 is encoded by other sequences in the same sample as well. This chain connects TRBV28 to TRBJ2-7; D tentatively fits TRBD1 or TRBD2 (5 bases each). Germline CDR1 reads MDHEN; CDR2 reads SYDVKM. This CDR3 is built from 15 residues. With 6 bases removed from V and 3 bases from J, the gap between germline ends came to 18 bases. The CDR3 nucleotides read TGTGCCAGCAGCCCCCCCGGGACCCCGATCTACGAGCAGTACTTC. This sequence encodes CASSPPGTPIYEQYF.

This clone turned up a few times. V is TRBV11-3 and J is TRBJ2-2; no definite D call. The CDR3 has 14 residues. Germline V gene lookup returns CDR1 SGHNT and CDR2 YENEEA. Trimming removed 3 bases from V and 1 base from J, with 6 bases in between. CDR3 sequence reads: CASSLEWNTGELFF. The CDR3 nucleotides are TGTGCCAGCAGCTTGGAATGGAACACCGGGGAGCTGTTTTTT.

CDR3 amino acids: CASSKGGGLGLYEQYF. The CDR3 DNA reads TGTGCCAGCAGCAAAGGAGGAGGGCTTGGGCTCTACGAGCAGTACTTC. V is TRBV9 and J is TRBJ2-7, with a weak D call TRBD2 (6 bases). The V and J ends lost 4 bases and 3 bases respectively, with 20 bases between them. The CDR3 is 16 residues long. The germline gives CDR1 SGDLS, CDR2 YYNGEE. The full variable domain, in which reference TRBV9 and TRBJ2-7 provide the parts outside the CDR3, is DSGVTQTPKHLITATGQRVTLRCSPRSGDLSVYWYQQSLDQGLQFLIQYYNGEERAKGNILERFSAQQFPDLHSELNLSSLELGDSALYFCASSKGGGLGLYEQYFGPGTRLTVT.

The CDR3 DNA sequence: TGCGCCAGCAGCTTAGGACTAGCGGGCACCGAGCAGTACTTC. It codes for CASSLGLAGTEQYF. The rearrangement joins TRBV5-1 to TRBJ2-7; 11 bases align to TRBD2. Trimming cost V 2 bases and J 6 bases; bases outside gene matches: 4. The CDR3 covers 14 residues. Germline CDR1 reads SGHRS; CDR2 reads YFSETQ.

The rearrangement uses TRBV28 and TRBJ2-1, with D maybe TRBD2 (6 bases). V was pared by 5 bases and J by 10 bases, with 21 bases between. The CDR3 consists of 15 residues. Germline V gives CDR1 MDHEN, CDR2 SYDVKM. The DNA for the CDR3 is TGTGCCAGCAGTCTTCCCGGGACTCCCCCCATGGAGCAGTTCTTC. It codes for CASSLPGTPPMEQFF.

This chain uses TRBV7-9 with TRBJ1-4; D is unclear. This CDR3 is 16 amino acids long. V was cut by 1 base and J by 0 bases, with 9 bases left in between. The germline V gene encodes CDR1 SEHNR and CDR2 FQNEAQ (reference sequence). In DNA, the CDR3 is TGTGCCAGCAGCTTAGGGACGCCATCAACTAATGAAAAACTGTTTTTT. This codes for CASSLGTPSTNEKLFF.

This chain connects TRBV28 to TRBJ1-5; 9 positions agree with TRBD1. The J segment lost 7 bases and the V segment lost 8 bases, leaving 12 bases of the junction unmatched. Germline V gene sequence: CDR1 MDHEN, CDR2 SYDVKM. The CDR3 runs 15 residues. The CDR3 DNA sequence: TGTGCCAGCTGGAATATGGGACAGGGTAGGCAGCCCCAGCATTTT. Protein sequence: CASWNMGQGRQPQHF.